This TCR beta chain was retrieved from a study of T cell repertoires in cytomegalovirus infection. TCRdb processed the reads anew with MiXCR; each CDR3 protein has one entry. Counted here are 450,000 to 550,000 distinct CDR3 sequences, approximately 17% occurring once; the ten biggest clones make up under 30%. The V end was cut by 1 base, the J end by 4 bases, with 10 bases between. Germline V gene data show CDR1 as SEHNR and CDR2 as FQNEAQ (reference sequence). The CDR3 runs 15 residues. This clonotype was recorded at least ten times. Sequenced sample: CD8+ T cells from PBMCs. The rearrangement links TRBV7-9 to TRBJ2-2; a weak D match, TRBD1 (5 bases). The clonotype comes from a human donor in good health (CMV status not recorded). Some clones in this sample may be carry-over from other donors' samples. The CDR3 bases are TGTGCCAGCAGCTTAGGACAGCCGGCCACCGGGGAGCTGTTTTTT. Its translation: CASSLGQPATGELFF.